Here is one T cell receptor beta chain with its context. Its matching antigen is unknown. The method was immunoSEQ multiplex PCR; TCRdb's version includes in-frame clones alone and lacks a portion of them. The sample consists of millions of clones, roughly 92% of them appearing once. Each sample came from a Caucasian adult donor living in Nashville, Tennessee. This CDR3 is built from 18 residues. CDR1 SGHTA and CDR2 FQGNSA come from the germline V gene. The junction had 10 bases not matched to a gene; V was cut back by 5 bases and J by 3 bases. These data originate in a study of shared clonotypes between healthy human individuals. About the research overall: Researchers assigned three CD4 naive, three CD4 memory, two CD8 naive and one CD8 memory plate to each donor.

Points from the study as a whole: Naive subsets generally had larger estimated richness than memory subsets.

The receptor comes from a man aged 18 to 29 in good health. This chain uses TRBV7-2 with TRBJ2-3, with 14 nucleotides matching TRBD2. The source material was naive CD4+ T cells sorted from blood. As for subset: CD45RA+ positively selected. Here the CDR3 reads CASSHSTSGRARTDTQYF. CDR3 DNA: TGTGCCAGCAGCCACTCGACTAGCGGGAGGGCCAGGACAGATACGCAGTATTTT.